These 16 T cell receptor beta chains share one sample of origin, sequenced in a study of T cell clonotyping in hematopoietic cell transplantation. Data came from immunoSEQ multiplex PCR; TCRdb stores just in-frame clones and leaves some out. The sample has roughly 13,000 clones; just over 95% are singletons. The specimen comprised peripheral blood mononuclear cells, sampled 30 days after allogeneic stem cell transplant. Receptors originate from a female patient in her 50s who had an allogeneic stem cell transplant from an unrelated donor, so T cells may come from the graft donor. Some clones in this sample may be carry-over from other donors' samples.

The V and J genes are TRBV7-8 and TRBJ1-2; D may be TRBD1 (6 bases). This CDR3 contains 16 residues. V lost 5 bases and J 1 base, leaving 17 bases between the germline ends. From germline, CDR1 is SGHVS and CDR2 FQNEAQ. CDR3 in DNA: TGTGCCAGCAGCCCCACCCGGGGGCTCCTTAACTATGGCTACACCTTC. It specifies CASSPTRGLLNYGYTF.

The chain combines TRBV29-1 with TRBJ2-5; D is unclear. The CDR3 runs 11 residues. V lost 5 bases to trimming and J lost 1 base, with 5 bases between them. Germline V lookup: CDR1 SQVTM, CDR2 ANQGSEA. The chain's CDR3 is CSVRPQETQYF. The DNA of the CDR3 is TGCAGCGTTAGGCCCCAAGAGACCCAGTACTTC. The full variable domain, in which reference TRBV29-1 and TRBJ2-5 provide the parts outside the CDR3, is SAVISQKPSRDICQRGTSLTIQCQVDSQVTMMFWYRQQPGQSLTLIATANQGSEATYESGFVIDKFPISRPNLTFSTLTVSNMSPEDSSIYLCSVRPQETQYFGPGTRLLVL.

The V gene is TRBV19, the J gene TRBJ2-7; no clear D. CDR3 length: 14 amino acids. Germline values: CDR1 LNHDA, CDR2 SQIVND (reference sequence). Trimming left V 6 bases short and J 1 base short, with 13 bases between. CDR3 sequence: CASSIGQVSYEQYF. In DNA, the CDR3 is TGTGCCAGTAGCATCGGGCAGGTGTCCTACGAGCAGTACTTC.

V and J are TRBV7-8 and TRBJ2-3; D perhaps matches TRBD1 (6 bases). This CDR3 spans 16 amino acids. The ends were cut back, 5 bases at V and 1 base at J, with 16 bases in the middle. Germline V CDR1 and CDR2: SGHVS, FQNEAQ. The CDR3 coding sequence is TGTGCCAGCAGCCCGCAGCAGGGGATCGGCACAGATACGCAGTATTTT. As protein: CASSPQQGIGTDTQYF.

The chain has TRBV10-3 and TRBJ2-3, with 10 bases matching TRBD2. The V gene end was trimmed by 10 bases and the J gene end by 4 bases; junction bases not matched to a gene: 14. In germline, CDR1 is ENHRY, CDR2 SYGVKD. This CDR3 comprises 16 residues. CDR3 amino acids: CATKPGLASLADTQYF. CDR3 DNA: TGTGCCACCAAACCGGGACTAGCGTCCCTCGCAGATACGCAGTATTTT.

The chain joins TRBV19 to TRBJ2-3; TRBD1 is a possible D gene (5 bases). The CDR3 sequence is 15 residues long. Trimming took 4 bases from V and 0 from J, leaving 11 bases between them. Germline V CDR1 and CDR2: LNHDA, SQIVND (reference sequence). CDR3 in amino acids: CASSRQRSSTDTQYF. The CDR3, as DNA: TGTGCCAGTAGTAGACAGCGATCTAGCACAGATACGCAGTATTTT. Based on the CDR3 plus reference TRBV19 and TRBJ2-3, the full variable domain is DGGITQSPKYLFRKEGQNVTLSCEQNLNHDAMYWYRQDPGQGLRLIYYSQIVNDFQKGDIAEGYSVSREKKESFPLTVTSAQKNPTAFYLCASSRQRSSTDTQYFGPGTRLTVL.

This chain connects TRBV5-4 to TRBJ1-5, with 11 nucleotides matching TRBD1. The CDR3 spans 17 residues. CDR1 is SGHNT, CDR2 YYREEE, per germline (reference sequence). Trimming cost V 5 bases and J 0 bases; bases outside gene matches: 7. In nucleotides, the CDR3 is TGTGCCAGCAGGCGGGACAGGGGGACCTATAGCAATCAGCCCCAGCATTTT. Translating it yields CASRRDRGTYSNQPQHF.

The rearrangement uses TRBV18 and TRBJ1-1, with D possibly matching TRBD1 (5 bases). Trimming stripped 6 bases from V and 2 bases from J, with 10 bases between. The CDR3 has 13 amino acids. Germline CDR1 reads KGHSH; CDR2 reads LQKENI. DNA for the CDR3: TGTGCCAGCTCCGCAGGGTCCAACACTGAAGCTTTCTTT. Amino acid sequence: CASSAGSNTEAFF.

The chain joins TRBV5-1 to TRBJ1-2; 9 positions match TRBD1. V lost 3 bases to trimming and J lost 5 bases; unmatched junction nucleotides: 5. Looked up from germline, CDR1 is SGHRS and CDR2 is YFSETQ. The CDR3 is made up of 14 amino acids. The CDR3 DNA follows: TGCGCCAGCAGCTCAGGACAGGGGTTTTATGGCTACACCTTC. It codes for CASSSGQGFYGYTF.

The chain carries TRBV10-1 and TRBJ2-7; D ambiguous. The V gene's germline CDR1 is WNHNN and CDR2 SYGVQD (reference sequence). Trimming pared 5 bases from V and 2 bases from J, leaving 10 bases between. This CDR3 region has 13 residues. CDR3 sequence (DNA): TGCGCCAGCAGTCAGTACCTCACCTACGAGCAGTACTTC. It codes for CASSQYLTYEQYF.

The rearrangement joins TRBV27 to TRBJ1-2; possibly TRBD1 for D (5 bases). Trimming pared 8 bases from V and 2 bases from J, leaving 12 bases between. The CDR3 is 13 residues long. From germline, CDR1 is MNHEY and CDR2 SMNVEV (reference sequence). CDR3 amino acids: CASGVDNNYGYTF. DNA for the CDR3: TGTGCCAGCGGGGTGGACAACAACTATGGCTACACCTTC.

This sequence joins TRBV6-5 and TRBJ2-5, with a possible D match to TRBD2 (6 bases). This CDR3 contains 14 residues. The V end lost 7 bases, the J end lost 5 bases, and 17 bases lay between the germline ends. Germline V gene lookup returns CDR1 MNHEY and CDR2 SVGAGI. The CDR3 DNA sequence: TGTGCCAGCAACCGAGGAGCGGGTCGGGAGACCCAGTACTTC. Its protein product is CASNRGAGRETQYF.

V is TRBV2 and J is TRBJ1-2, with 7 nucleotides matching TRBD1. Germline CDR1 reads SNHLY; CDR2 reads FYNNEI. This CDR3 is built from 12 residues. Unmatched junction bases numbered 5, after V lost 8 bases and J lost 5 bases. The CDR3 sequence: CASQGVGYGYTF. The CDR3, as DNA: TGTGCCAGCCAGGGGGTAGGATATGGCTACACCTTC.

The V call is TRBV7-2, the J call TRBJ1-1; D remains unclear. Germline V lookup: CDR1 SGHTA, CDR2 FQGNSA. Trimming shortened V by 3 bases and J by 0 bases, and 8 bases separated the two germline ends. The CDR3 runs 14 residues. The CDR3 bases are TGTGCCAGCAGCTTTGGCAGACTGAACACTGAAGCTTTCTTT. Amino acids: CASSFGRLNTEAFF.

The chain joins TRBV5-1 to TRBJ2-7, with D possibly called TRBD1 or TRBD2 (5 bases each). Germline V gene lookup returns CDR1 SGHRS and CDR2 YFSETQ. The CDR3 loop spans 14 amino acids. Trimming took 4 bases from V and 2 from J, leaving 13 bases between them. CDR3 sequence reads: CASSDPGRTYEQYF. Written as DNA, the CDR3 is TGCGCCAGCAGCGATCCGGGACGGACCTACGAGCAGTACTTC.

V and J are TRBV6-6 and TRBJ1-2, with D possibly TRBD1 on 5 matching bases. The CDR3 is 16 residues long. Trimming cost V 7 bases and J 0 bases, with 18 bases left between them. The V gene's germline CDR1 is MNHNY and CDR2 SVGAGI (reference sequence). This chain's CDR3 is CASTLQTVTSNYGYTF. The CDR3 DNA follows: TGTGCCAGCACCCTCCAGACAGTTACCTCTAACTATGGCTACACCTTC.